This record covers a single TCR beta chain. Its antigen is undetermined. The germline CDR1 and CDR2 sequences are LNHDA and SQIVND (reference sequence). This CDR3 has 13 amino acids. V lost 4 bases, J lost 4 bases, and 1 base stayed unmatched. Use of 60 Vbeta and 13 Jbeta primers characterized the PCR. Using immunoSEQ multiplex PCR, the repertoire was profiled, and TCRdb retains in-frame clones only, with some absent. The sample includes around 200,000 clones, 80% seen only once; the top ten take about 0.63%. This specimen belongs to a study of cytomegalovirus exposure and HLA in healthy donors. On the study more broadly: In terms of ancestry, the Caucasian-associated cluster contained 75% to 85% of the roughly 400 genotyped donors.

General study points: In a later analysis, HLA-associated TCR beta chains were more clonally expanded than equally common others. Most subjects' HLA-A and HLA-B alleles were reportedly predicted from TCR beta sequences. Three chains tied to CMV proved CMV antigen-specific in vitro.

This chain links TRBV19 with TRBJ2-1, with 7 positions matching TRBD1. Input material: PBMCs. This receptor was taken from a boy aged 10-17 years in good health and CMV-seronegative. The CDR3 sequence: CASSTDRYNEQFF. The CDR3 nucleotides are TGTGCCAGTAGTACGGACAGGTACAATGAGCAGTTCTTC.